The 32 T cell receptor beta chains reported below all come from one sample, sequenced in a study of identical twins. MiXCR, applied by TCRdb to the 5' RACE reads, yields one record per CDR3 protein. The sample holds roughly 490,000 distinct CDR3 sequences; about 13% are singletons and the top ten take about 1%. This sample was shared with a second study, whose subject was yellow fever vaccine responses in identical twins.

The specimen sequenced was CD4+ T cells sorted from blood. Receptor source: a woman aged 18 to 35 in good health.

This clonotype has a count of ten or more. The CDR3 region is CASSVQTSGGAKVQGEQFF. The CDR3 nucleotides read TGTGCCAGCAGCGTCCAGACTAGCGGGGGGGCAAAGGTACAGGGGGAGCAGTTCTTC. The chain has TRBV9 and TRBJ2-1; 14 bases line up with TRBD2. From germline, CDR1 is SGDLS and CDR2 YYNGEE. Unmatched junction bases numbered 17, after V lost 2 bases and J lost 10 bases. This CDR3 spans 19 amino acids. Full variable domain (remainder filled in from reference TRBV9 and TRBJ2-1): DSGVTQTPKHLITATGQRVTLRCSPRSGDLSVYWYQQSLDQGLQFLIQYYNGEERAKGNILERFSAQQFPDLHSELNLSSLELGDSALYFCASSVQTSGGAKVQGEQFFGPGTRLTVL.

This clonotype was counted only a few times. The gene calls are TRBV7-6 and TRBJ2-5, with TRBD1 identical over 8 bases. This CDR3 region has 18 residues. Germline values: CDR1 SGHVS, CDR2 FNYEAQ. Trimming at V came to 5 bases and at J to 0 bases, leaving 14 bases not matched to a gene. DNA of the CDR3: TGTGCCAGCAGCCTGAGGACAGGGACGAGGGGTAACCAAGAGACCCAGTACTTC. Residues: CASSLRTGTRGNQETQYF.

This clonotype was counted at least ten times. The genes are TRBV12-3 or TRBV12-4 and TRBJ1-5; 8 bases fit TRBD1. The CDR3 is 13 residues long. After removal of 7 bases from V and 5 bases from J, the junction contained 4 bases not matched to a gene. Written as DNA, the CDR3 is TGTGCCAGCAAGCCGACAGGGGATCAGCCCCAGCATTTT. Residues: CASKPTGDQPQHF.

V gene TRBV29-1 combines with J gene TRBJ2-2; D might be TRBD1 (5 bases). Germline lookup yields CDR1 SQVTM and CDR2 ANQGSEA. CDR3 length: 13 amino acids. Trimming took 3 bases from V and 0 from J, leaving 5 bases between them. This CDR3 is CSVDRANTGELFF. For the CDR3, the DNA is TGCAGCGTTGACAGGGCGAACACCGGGGAGCTGTTTTTT.

The chain recombines TRBV7-2 with TRBJ2-2; no clear D. Germline values: CDR1 SGHTA, CDR2 FQGNSA. This CDR3 region has 17 residues. Trimming shortened V by 0 bases and J by 5 bases, and 16 bases separated the two germline ends. The CDR3 region has the DNA TGTGCCAGCAGCTTAGCGCAGACCCGCCGGGTTACCGGGGAGCTGTTTTTT. Translated, it gives CASSLAQTRRVTGELFF.

The chain combines TRBV12-3 or TRBV12-4 with TRBJ1-5; the D is unclear. There are 16 residues in the CDR3. V lost 1 base, J lost 0 bases, and 10 bases lay in between. The CDR3 here is CASSLGMGPSNQPQHF. The DNA for the CDR3 is TGTGCCAGCAGTTTAGGGATGGGTCCTAGCAATCAGCCCCAGCATTTT.

This clonotype appeared a few times. The gene calls are TRBV5-5 and TRBJ2-2, with D unclear. The CDR3 totals 16 residues. Deletions cut 2 bases from V and 1 base from J, with 12 bases between. The germline CDR1 and CDR2 sequences are SGHKS and YYEKEE (reference sequence). For the CDR3, the DNA is TGTGCCAGCAGCTTTTTCGCCCTACAGAACACCGGGGAGCTGTTTTTT. It encodes CASSFFALQNTGELFF.

In its sample, this clonotype was seen many times. The rearrangement joins TRBV11-2 to TRBJ2-2; the D gene is possibly TRBD2 (6 bases). The CDR3 contains 15 residues. Germline V gene sequence: CDR1 SGHAT, CDR2 FQNNGV. V lost 2 bases to trimming and J lost 5 bases, with 12 bases between them. The CDR3 spells CASSLSTSNTGELFF. The CDR3 coding sequence is TGTGCCAGCAGCTTAAGTACTAGCAATACCGGGGAGCTGTTTTTT.

This chain connects TRBV27 to TRBJ2-7; D perhaps matches TRBD1 (5 bases). Germline V gene lookup returns CDR1 MNHEY and CDR2 SMNVEV (reference sequence). CDR3 size: 11 residues. Trimming took 7 bases from V and 4 from J, leaving 8 bases between them. The CDR3 spells CASKDKYEQYF. CDR3 nucleotides: TGTGCCAGCAAGGACAAGTACGAGCAGTACTTC.

The V call is TRBV24-1, the J call TRBJ2-6, with 7 positions matching TRBD1. In germline, CDR1 is KGHDR, CDR2 SFDVKD. The CDR3 runs 16 residues. V lost 9 bases to trimming and J lost 11 bases; unmatched junction nucleotides: 18. CDR3 coding DNA: TGTGCCACCCCCCCCGCGACAGGGCCTTGGTTGGACGTCCTGACTTTC. This codes for CATPPATGPWLDVLTF.

The genes are TRBV24-1 and TRBJ2-1, with D perhaps TRBD1 (6 bases). This CDR3 has 13 residues. The V gene's germline CDR1 is KGHDR and CDR2 SFDVKD. Trimming left V 11 bases short and J 9 bases short, with 19 bases between. CDR3 protein: CASRDNVALEQFF. Here the CDR3 DNA reads TGTGCCAGCCGGGACAACGTTGCGCTTGAGCAGTTCTTC.

The chain links TRBV18 to TRBJ1-5; the D is unclear. This CDR3 has 14 residues. V was clipped by 3 bases and J by 4 bases, with 10 bases between them. CDR1 is KGHSH, CDR2 LQKENI, per germline. The CDR3 sequence is CASSPDIDNQPQHF. CDR3 coding DNA: TGTGCCAGCTCACCCGATATCGATAATCAGCCCCAGCATTTT.

The chain employs TRBV28 and TRBJ1-1; unclear D gene. V lost 6 bases, J lost 7 bases, and 9 bases lay in between. Germline CDR1 MDHEN, CDR2 SYDVKM. The CDR3 has 11 amino acids. This chain's CDR3 is CASSQENEAFF. For the CDR3, the DNA is TGTGCCAGCAGCCAGGAGAATGAAGCTTTCTTT.

The V call is TRBV7-9, the J call TRBJ2-1, with a weak D call TRBD2 (6 bases). Germline CDR1 reads SEHNR; CDR2 reads FQNEAQ (reference sequence). This CDR3 comprises 15 residues. Trimming took 4 bases from V and 1 from J, leaving 11 bases between them. The CDR3 nucleotides read TGTGCCAGCAGCTATAACGGGAGATCCTACAATGAGCAGTTCTTC. This sequence encodes CASSYNGRSYNEQFF.

The CDR3 loop reads CASSPTLTGSSEAFF. Written as DNA, the CDR3 is TGTGCCAGCAGCCCGACGCTGACAGGGAGCTCTGAAGCTTTCTTT. The gene calls are TRBV11-1 and TRBJ1-1; 7 bases fit TRBD1. Trimming cost V 5 bases and J 6 bases; bases outside gene matches: 12. Germline lookup yields CDR1 SGHAT and CDR2 FQDESV (reference sequence). The CDR3 covers 15 residues.

The genes are TRBV10-3 and TRBJ2-5, with 8 nucleotides matching TRBD2. In germline, CDR1 is ENHRY, CDR2 SYGVKD. With 6 bases clipped from V and 3 bases from J, the junction kept 9 bases outside the gene matches. The length of the CDR3 is 15 residues. As DNA, the CDR3 is TGTGCCATCAGCGGGACTAGACGGGACAAAGAGACCCAGTACTTC. Its protein product is CAISGTRRDKETQYF.

This clonotype was found a few times. The CDR3 spells CASSIRGEQYF. CDR3 coding DNA: TGTGCCAGTAGTATAAGGGGCGAGCAGTACTTC. The gene calls are TRBV19 and TRBJ2-7; tentative D call: TRBD1 (5 bases). CDR3 length equals 11 residues. Trimming removed 2 bases at V and 6 bases at J, with 5 bases between. Germline lookup yields CDR1 LNHDA and CDR2 SQIVND (reference sequence).

The table lists this clonotype with many counts. V is TRBV12-3 or TRBV12-4 and J is TRBJ1-2; D is uncertain. The CDR3 length is 15 residues. Trimming shortened V by 2 bases and J by 4 bases, and 14 bases separated the two germline ends. The CDR3 loop is CASSLRPLAFYGYTF. CDR3 DNA: TGTGCCAGCAGTTTAAGGCCTTTAGCCTTCTATGGCTACACCTTC.

This sequence joins TRBV6-5 and TRBJ1-1; the D is unclear. Between the trimmed V and J ends, which lost 2 bases and 0 bases, there was a span of 13 bases. This CDR3 has 16 amino acids. Per the germline V gene, CDR1 is MNHEY and CDR2 is SVGAGI. The CDR3 loop is CASSYKSWIMNTEAFF. CDR3 bases: TGTGCCAGCAGTTACAAATCGTGGATTATGAACACTGAAGCTTTCTTT.

The CDR3, as DNA: TGTGCCACCAGCAGAGATCGCCTTGAAAAACTGTTTTTT. Translation gives CATSRDRLEKLFF. The chain has TRBV15 and TRBJ1-4; no firm D call. Germline assignment: CDR1 LNHNV and CDR2 YYDKDF (reference sequence). CDR3 length: 13 amino acids. V dropped 0 bases and J dropped 7 bases, with 6 bases sitting between them.

This CDR3 reads CASSLGLARGIQYF. The CDR3 coding sequence is TGTGCCAGCAGCTTAGGGCTAGCTAGAGGCATTCAGTACTTC. This chain links TRBV7-2 with TRBJ2-4; possibly TRBD2 for D (5 bases). CDR3 length: 14 amino acids. Germline CDR1 is SGHTA and CDR2 is FQGNSA. V was clipped by 1 base and J by 9 bases, with 13 bases between them.

V usage is TRBV11-2 and J usage is TRBJ1-4; 9 bases align to TRBD1. CDR3 size: 15 residues. Germline V lookup: CDR1 SGHAT, CDR2 FQNNGV. J gave up 8 bases and V 4 bases, and 8 bases lay outside the gene matches. CDR3 nucleotide sequence: TGTGCCAGCAGCTCTTCCGGGACAGGGTACGAAAAACTGTTTTTT. The encoded protein is CASSSSGTGYEKLFF.

This clonotype was seen repeatedly, ten times or more. J is TRBJ2-4 and V is TRBV4-3; D might be TRBD1 or TRBD2, each matching 5 bases. CDR1 LGHNA and CDR2 YSLEER come from the germline V gene. CDR3 length equals 20 residues. Trimming removed 0 bases at V and 1 base at J, with 22 bases between. The CDR3 DNA follows: TGCGCCAGCAGCCAAGATGGGGCTAGCTCCCGGACTTTGGCCAAAAACATTCAGTACTTC. Protein: CASSQDGASSRTLAKNIQYF.

V and J are TRBV3-1 and TRBJ2-5; TRBD2 matches at 9 bases. Germline V gene lookup returns CDR1 LGHDT and CDR2 YNNKEL (reference sequence). After removal of 6 bases from V and 2 bases from J, the junction contained 7 bases not matched to a gene. The CDR3 length is 15 residues. The CDR3 region is CASSVGGGVQETQYF. CDR3 coding DNA: TGTGCCAGCAGTGTCGGCGGGGGGGTTCAAGAGACCCAGTACTTC.

A few counts support this clonotype. The chain links TRBV5-4 to TRBJ2-1; a weak D match, TRBD2 (5 bases). CDR3 length: 15 residues. Germline loops: CDR1 SGHNT, CDR2 YYREEE (reference sequence). V dropped 4 bases and J dropped 10 bases, with 21 bases sitting between them. As DNA, the CDR3 is TGTGCCAGCAGCACTACAAAGGACGGGGTGCTCGAGCAGTTCTTC. This encodes CASSTTKDGVLEQFF.

The chain has TRBV6-1 and TRBJ2-7; no reliable D call. The CDR3 has 13 amino acids. The germline CDR1 and CDR2 sequences are MNHNS and SASEGT. Deletions cut 1 base from V and 2 bases from J, with 6 bases between. The CDR3 here is CASSEGSPYEQYF. CDR3 coding DNA: TGTGCCAGCAGTGAAGGCAGTCCCTACGAGCAGTACTTC.

The chain employs TRBV20-1 and TRBJ2-7; D possibly corresponds to TRBD1 (5 bases). The V end lost 2 bases, the J end lost 0 bases, and 8 bases lay between the germline ends. This CDR3 is 13 amino acids long. Looked up from germline, CDR1 is DFQATT and CDR2 is SNEGSKA (reference sequence). CDR3 sequence reads: CSARKTVSYEQYF. CDR3 nucleotide sequence: TGCAGTGCTAGAAAGACAGTCTCCTACGAGCAGTACTTC.

This chain uses TRBV3-1 with TRBJ2-7, with 7 positions matching TRBD2. V was pared by 4 bases and J by 0 bases, with 9 bases of the junction left unmatched. This CDR3 region has 16 residues. Looked up from germline, CDR1 is LGHDT and CDR2 is YNNKEL (reference sequence). CDR3 in DNA: TGTGCCAGCAGCCGAGCGGGGCAGGGAGGCTCCTACGAGCAGTACTTC. Encoded protein: CASSRAGQGGSYEQYF.

There are a few counts of this clonotype. This chain joins TRBV4-3 and TRBJ2-3, with no clear D. In germline, CDR1 is LGHNA, CDR2 YSLEER. V lost 0 bases to trimming and J lost 2 bases, with 9 bases between them. The CDR3 runs 15 residues. CDR3 sequence (DNA): TGCGCCAGCAGCCAAGATCACCAGACCACAGATACGCAGTATTTT. Amino acid sequence: CASSQDHQTTDTQYF.

This clonotype was seen more than once but under ten times. This chain uses TRBV2 with TRBJ2-7; D is unresolved. Trimming shortened V by 1 base and J by 0 bases, and 10 bases separated the two germline ends. CDR1 and CDR2 from the germline V gene are SNHLY and FYNNEI. CDR3 length: 15 residues. The DNA for the CDR3 is TGTGCCAGCAGTGAAGGCGGAGTCGGCTCCTACGAGCAGTACTTC. It translates to CASSEGGVGSYEQYF.

The V gene is TRBV6-2 or TRBV6-3, the J gene TRBJ2-1, with D tentatively TRBD2 (6 bases). The CDR3 is made up of 12 amino acids. The V and J ends lost 6 bases and 6 bases respectively, with 9 bases between them. From germline, CDR1 is MNHEY and CDR2 SVGEGT. This CDR3 reads CASSRGVNEQFF. In DNA, the CDR3 is TGTGCCAGCAGCCGCGGGGTCAATGAGCAGTTCTTC.

This clonotype was detected ten times or more. This sequence joins TRBV5-5 and TRBJ1-2, with 7 bases lining up with TRBD1. The V and J ends lost 4 bases and 8 bases, in that order; junction bases with no gene match: 11. Germline CDR1 and CDR2: SGHKS and YYEKEE (reference sequence). The CDR3 is 14 amino acids. The CDR3 DNA reads TGTGCCAGCAGCCCCGGACAGGCCCTAGGAGGCTACACCTTC. Its translation: CASSPGQALGGYTF.